This T cell receptor (beta chain) was sequenced during a study of intratumoral heterogeneity in liver cancer. Across the study: With a median age of about 58 years, most patients were men.

The CDR3 consists of 13 residues. J gave up 4 bases and V 3 bases, and 2 bases lay outside the gene matches. The V gene's germline CDR1 is MDHEN and CDR2 SYDVKM. The assay was immunoSEQ multiplex PCR, and TCRdb's table has in-frame clones only and misses some. Here the sample spans more than 2,500 clones, roughly two thirds being singletons. Each tumour sample represents a distinct, spatially separated region of the hepatocellular carcinoma nodule. All patients had early-stage hepatocellular carcinoma and were untreated before surgical resection. Findings and caveats of the study: Region b showed significantly fewer unique T-cell clonal expansions than region a.

A remark on this clone: Its antigen is not identified.

The specimen was tumor tissue, collected before any cancer treatment. The rearrangement links TRBV28 to TRBJ2-7, with 8 nucleotides matching TRBD2. The TCR sequence derives from a woman aged 65 to 85 with hepatocellular carcinoma. Written as DNA, the CDR3 is TGTGCCAGCAGTTTTAGCGGGGAATACGAGCAGTACTTC. Protein sequence: CASSFSGEYEQYF.